Listed here are 10 T cell receptor beta chains from one sample, sequenced in a study of metastatic and nonmetastatic thyroid tumors. Via MiXCR, TCRdb re-called the PCR reads. The data contain about 40,000 clones, roughly a sixth of them singletons. None of the patients had undergone any treatment ahead of thyroid surgery. Specimen: blood. These receptors originate from a female donor with papillary thyroid cancer or a benign thyroid nodule (not recorded which). Some clones in this sample may be carry-over from other donors' samples.

Many counts were recorded for this clone. The chain carries TRBV20-1 and TRBJ2-7; TRBD2 aligns across 15 bases. Germline values: CDR1 DFQATT, CDR2 SNEGSKA (reference sequence). Losses at the gene ends were 5 bases for V and 1 base for J; bases not matched to a gene: 3. The length of the CDR3 is 15 residues. The CDR3 nucleotides are TGCAGTGCTCGGACTAGCGGGAGGGAATCCTACGAGCAGTACTTC. Its protein is CSARTSGRESYEQYF.

This clone was observed a few times. The J gene is TRBJ1-1, the V gene TRBV27; the match to TRBD1 covers 10 bases. The CDR3 covers 14 residues. The junction had 3 bases not matched to a gene; V was cut back by 7 bases and J by 1 base. Germline-derived CDR1 and CDR2 are MNHEY and SMNVEV (reference sequence). CDR3 region: CASTRQGANTEAFF. DNA of the CDR3: TGTGCCAGCACGCGACAGGGGGCGAACACTGAAGCTTTCTTT.

About this clone: A much larger clone differs by one base, so this may be a read error. V usage is TRBV2 and J usage is TRBJ2-3; 8 bases are a match to TRBD1. V dropped 8 bases and J dropped 2; count of bases not matched to a gene: 6. CDR3 length equals 14 residues. The V gene's germline CDR1 is SNHLY and CDR2 FYNNEI. This CDR3 is CASCRQGSTDTQYF. In nucleotides, the CDR3 is TGTGCCAGCTGTCGACAGGGGTCCACAGATACGCAGTATTTT. Using reference TRBV2 and TRBJ2-3 for the parts outside the CDR3, the full variable domain is EPEVTQTPSHQVTQMGQEVILRCVPISNHLYFYWYRQILGQKVEFLVSFYNNEISEKSEIFDDQFSVERPDGSNFTLKIRSTKLEDSAMYFCASCRQGSTDTQYFGPGTRLTVL.

This clone was seen many times. The V gene is TRBV9, the J gene TRBJ2-1; TRBD2 aligns across 11 bases. This CDR3 has 14 residues. With 0 bases clipped from V and 10 bases from J, the junction kept 3 bases outside the gene matches. The V gene's germline CDR1 is SGDLS and CDR2 YYNGEE. This CDR3 reads CASSVEASGREQFF. CDR3 nucleotides: TGTGCCAGCAGCGTAGAGGCTAGCGGGAGGGAGCAGTTCTTC. Looking up the rest from reference TRBV9 and TRBJ2-1 gives the full variable domain: DSGVTQTPKHLITATGQRVTLRCSPRSGDLSVYWYQQSLDQGLQFLIQYYNGEERAKGNILERFSAQQFPDLHSELNLSSLELGDSALYFCASSVEASGREQFFGPGTRLTVL.

The rearrangement uses TRBV15 and TRBJ2-3; 8 bases are shared with TRBD2. Germline values: CDR1 LNHNV, CDR2 YYDKDF (reference sequence). CDR3 length equals 17 residues. J lost 7 bases, V lost 1 base, and 13 bases had no gene match. The CDR3 here is CATSRGRTSTNAYTQYF. Written as DNA, the CDR3 is TGTGCCACCAGCAGAGGTCGGACTAGCACAAATGCATATACGCAGTATTTT.

Ten or more counts support this clone. The chain has TRBV18 and TRBJ1-2; no clear D. In germline, CDR1 is KGHSH, CDR2 LQKENI. The germline V and J ends were trimmed by 0 bases and 2 bases, with 13 bases remaining between them. CDR3 length equals 16 residues. Here the CDR3 reads CASSPPGEPQNYGYTF. Here the CDR3 DNA reads TGTGCCAGCTCACCACCGGGTGAACCTCAAAACTATGGCTACACCTTC.

A few counts support this clone. This chain connects TRBV5-6 to TRBJ2-7; D is possibly TRBD1 (5 bases). Trimming took off 2 bases at V and 3 bases at J, with 12 bases between the two ends. The length of the CDR3 is 14 residues. Germline CDR1 and CDR2: SGHDT and YYEEEE. CDR3 DNA: TGTGCCAGCAGCTTTGTAGTAGACAGCTACGAGCAGTACTTC. Translated, it gives CASSFVVDSYEQYF.

Ten or more counts support this clone. Written as DNA, the CDR3 is TGTGCCAGCAGCGTTGCCTCCACTACAAACTATGGCTACACCTTC. This encodes CASSVASTTNYGYTF. The V and J genes are TRBV9 and TRBJ1-2; D gene uncertain. The germline V and J ends were trimmed by 2 bases and 2 bases, with 13 bases remaining between them. CDR3 length: 15 residues. Germline CDR1 and CDR2: SGDLS and YYNGEE.

This clone was seen ten or more times. This sample includes further DNA sequences coding for the same CDR3. The chain's CDR3 is CASSLVQQGNTEAFF. The CDR3, as DNA: TGCGCCAGCAGCTTGGTACAACAGGGAAACACTGAAGCTTTCTTT. This chain connects TRBV5-1 to TRBJ1-1; a weak D match, TRBD1 (6 bases). From germline, CDR1 is SGHRS and CDR2 YFSETQ. The germline V and J ends were trimmed by 0 bases and 2 bases, with 11 bases remaining between them. The CDR3 length is 15 residues.

This clone was seen ten or more times. This chain joins TRBV6-2 or TRBV6-3 and TRBJ1-1, with D uncertain. Germline V gives CDR1 MNHEY, CDR2 SVGEGT. The CDR3 runs 12 residues. The germline V and J ends were trimmed by 3 bases and 8 bases, with 10 bases remaining between them. The DNA for the CDR3 is TGTGCCAGCAGTTATTGGGCAGAGGAAGCTTTCTTT. Residues: CASSYWAEEAFF.